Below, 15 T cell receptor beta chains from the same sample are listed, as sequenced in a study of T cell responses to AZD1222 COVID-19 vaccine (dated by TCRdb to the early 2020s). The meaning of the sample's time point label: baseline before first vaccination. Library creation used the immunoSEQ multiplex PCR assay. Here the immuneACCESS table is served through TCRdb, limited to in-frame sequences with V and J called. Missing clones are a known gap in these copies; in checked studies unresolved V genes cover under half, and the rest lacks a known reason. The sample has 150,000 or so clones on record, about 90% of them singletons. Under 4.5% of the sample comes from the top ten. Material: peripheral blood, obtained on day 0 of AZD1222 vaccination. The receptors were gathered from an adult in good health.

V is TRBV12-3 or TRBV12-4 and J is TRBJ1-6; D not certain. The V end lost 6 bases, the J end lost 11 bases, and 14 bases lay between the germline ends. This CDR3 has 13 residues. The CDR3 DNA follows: TGTGCCAGCAGCCGCCTTCGGGCCCCACCCCTCCACTTT. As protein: CASSRLRAPPLHF.

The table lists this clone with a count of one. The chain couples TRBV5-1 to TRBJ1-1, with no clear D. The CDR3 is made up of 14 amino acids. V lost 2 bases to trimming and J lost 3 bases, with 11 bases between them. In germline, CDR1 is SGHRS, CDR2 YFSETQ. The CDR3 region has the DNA TGCGCCAGCAGCTTCTCCAGGATGGACACTGAAGCTTTCTTT. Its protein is CASSFSRMDTEAFF. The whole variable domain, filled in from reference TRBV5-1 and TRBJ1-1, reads KAGVTQTPRYLIKTRGQQVTLSCSPISGHRSVSWYQQTPGQGLQFLFEYFSETQRNKGNFPGRFSGRQFSNSRSEMNVSTLELGDSALYLCASSFSRMDTEAFFGQGTRLTVV.

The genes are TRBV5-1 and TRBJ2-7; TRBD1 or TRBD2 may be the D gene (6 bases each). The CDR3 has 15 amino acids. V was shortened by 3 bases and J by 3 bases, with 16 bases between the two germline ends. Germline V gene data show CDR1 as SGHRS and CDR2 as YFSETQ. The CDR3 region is CASSSIRGPFYEQYF. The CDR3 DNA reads TGCGCCAGCAGCTCGATACGGGGGCCCTTCTACGAGCAGTACTTC.

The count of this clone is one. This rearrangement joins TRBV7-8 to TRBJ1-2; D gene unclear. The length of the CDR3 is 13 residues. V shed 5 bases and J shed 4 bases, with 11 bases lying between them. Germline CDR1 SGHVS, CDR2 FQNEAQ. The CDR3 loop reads CASSPERGYGYTF. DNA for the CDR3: TGTGCCAGCAGCCCGGAGCGTGGCTATGGCTACACCTTC.

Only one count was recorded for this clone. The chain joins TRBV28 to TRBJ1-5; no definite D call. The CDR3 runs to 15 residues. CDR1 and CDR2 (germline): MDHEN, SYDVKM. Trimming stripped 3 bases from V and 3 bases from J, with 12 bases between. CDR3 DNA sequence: TGTGCCAGCAGTTTGGGTGGCCAGATCAATCAGCCCCAGCATTTT. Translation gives CASSLGGQINQPQHF.

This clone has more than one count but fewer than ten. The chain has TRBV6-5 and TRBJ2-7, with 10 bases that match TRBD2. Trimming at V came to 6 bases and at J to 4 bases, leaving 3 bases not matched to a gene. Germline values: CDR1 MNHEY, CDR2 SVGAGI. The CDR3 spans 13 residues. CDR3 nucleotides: TGTGCCAGCAGGACTAGCGGGTTATACGAGCAGTACTTC. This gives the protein CASRTSGLYEQYF.

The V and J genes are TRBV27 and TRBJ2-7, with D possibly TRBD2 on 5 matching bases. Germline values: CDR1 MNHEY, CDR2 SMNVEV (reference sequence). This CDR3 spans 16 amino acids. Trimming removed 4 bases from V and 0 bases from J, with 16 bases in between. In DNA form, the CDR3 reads TGTGCCAGCAGTTCGGGGATGGCAGGTGGCTCCTACGAGCAGTACTTC. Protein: CASSSGMAGGSYEQYF.

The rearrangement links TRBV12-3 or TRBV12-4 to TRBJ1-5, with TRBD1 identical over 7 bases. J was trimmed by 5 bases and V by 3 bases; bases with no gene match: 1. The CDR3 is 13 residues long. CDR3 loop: CASSFTGDQPQHF. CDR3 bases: TGTGCCAGCAGTTTCACAGGGGATCAGCCCCAGCATTTT.

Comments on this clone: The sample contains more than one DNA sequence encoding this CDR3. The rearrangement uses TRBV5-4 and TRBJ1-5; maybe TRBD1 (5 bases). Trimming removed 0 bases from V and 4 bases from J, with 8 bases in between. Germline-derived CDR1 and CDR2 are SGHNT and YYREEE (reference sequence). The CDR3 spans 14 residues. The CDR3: CASSLAGGNQPQHF. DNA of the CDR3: TGTGCCAGCAGCTTGGCCGGGGGGAATCAGCCCCAGCATTTT.

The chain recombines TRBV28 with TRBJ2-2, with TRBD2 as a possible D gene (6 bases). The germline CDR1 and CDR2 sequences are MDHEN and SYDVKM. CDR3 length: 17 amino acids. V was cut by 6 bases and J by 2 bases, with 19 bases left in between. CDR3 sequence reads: CASSPPSGLPNTGELFF. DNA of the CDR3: TGTGCCAGCAGCCCCCCGTCGGGACTCCCTAACACCGGGGAGCTGTTTTTT.

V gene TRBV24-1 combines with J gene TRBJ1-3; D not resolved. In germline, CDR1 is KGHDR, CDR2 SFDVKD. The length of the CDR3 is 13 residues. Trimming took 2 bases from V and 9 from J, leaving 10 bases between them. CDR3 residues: CATSDSRFSTIYF. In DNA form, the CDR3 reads TGTGCCACCAGTGATTCCAGATTCTCCACCATATATTTT.

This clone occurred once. CDR3 sequence: CASSQETSPTPQPQHF. CDR3 nucleotide sequence: TGCGCCAGCAGCCAAGAGACTTCCCCCACCCCACAGCCCCAGCATTTT. This sequence joins TRBV4-1 and TRBJ1-5, with no clear D. V was trimmed by 0 bases and J by 7 bases, leaving 16 bases between them. This CDR3 contains 16 residues. CDR1 is MGHRA and CDR2 is YSYEKL in the germline V gene.

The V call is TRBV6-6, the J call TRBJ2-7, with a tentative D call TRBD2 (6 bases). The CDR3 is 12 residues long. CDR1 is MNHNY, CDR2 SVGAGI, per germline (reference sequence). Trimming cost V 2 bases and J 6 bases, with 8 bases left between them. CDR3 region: CASSYGGIEQYF. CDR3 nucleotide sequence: TGTGCCAGCAGTTACGGGGGGATCGAGCAGTACTTC.

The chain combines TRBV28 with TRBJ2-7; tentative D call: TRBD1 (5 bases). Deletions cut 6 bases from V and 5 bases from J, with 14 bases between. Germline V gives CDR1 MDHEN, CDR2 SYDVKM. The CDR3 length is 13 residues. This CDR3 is CASRGLGPHEQYF. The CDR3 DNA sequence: TGTGCCAGCAGGGGGCTGGGCCCCCACGAGCAGTACTTC.

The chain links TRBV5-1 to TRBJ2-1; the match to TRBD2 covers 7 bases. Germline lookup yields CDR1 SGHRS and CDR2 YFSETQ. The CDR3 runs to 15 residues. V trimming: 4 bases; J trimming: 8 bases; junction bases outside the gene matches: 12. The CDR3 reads CASSPAGRAGHEQFF. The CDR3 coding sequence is TGCGCCAGCAGCCCCGCGGGGAGGGCGGGCCATGAGCAGTTCTTC.